One and the same sample provided the 17 T cell receptor beta chains below, sequenced in a study of regulatory T cells in long-lasting Graves disease. Documented time point: newly diagnosed GD, antithyroid drugs for less than 3 months. The TCR library used RNA extracted from PBMCs. TCR beta libraries were built with iRepertoire HTBI primers and Arm-PCR of CDR3 regions. MiXCR, applied by TCRdb to the multiplex PCR reads, yields one record per CDR3 protein. The sample consists of some 370,000 distinct CDR3 sequences, approximately 12% of them appearing once. This sample was shared with a second study, whose subject was T cells in Graves' hyperthyroidism and ophthalmopathy.

This sample comprised peripheral blood mononuclear cells (PBMCs), obtained at new diagnosis, from a patient treated with antithyroid drugs. The receptors were gathered from a woman aged 18-29 years with Graves disease.

This clonotype has ten or more counts. The chain combines TRBV20-1 with TRBJ2-1, with TRBD2 as a possible D gene (6 bases). There are 15 residues in the CDR3. In germline, CDR1 is DFQATT, CDR2 SNEGSKA (reference sequence). Trimming took 0 bases from V and 5 from J, leaving 14 bases between them. The CDR3 DNA reads TGCAGTGCTAGAGAACCCAGACTAGATCACAATGAGCAGTTCTTC. It codes for CSAREPRLDHNEQFF.

Ten or more counts support this clonotype. This rearrangement joins TRBV7-9 to TRBJ1-1; D gene unclear. In germline, CDR1 is SEHNR, CDR2 FQNEAQ (reference sequence). V was clipped by 5 bases and J by 8 bases, with 15 bases between them. The CDR3 contains 13 residues. CDR3 nucleotide sequence: TGTGCCAGCAGCATTGACATGGGAACCGAAGCTTTCTTT. Protein: CASSIDMGTEAFF.

The CDR3 loop is CASSQLGGGALRTDTQYF. For the CDR3, the DNA is TGCGCCAGCAGCCAACTTGGCGGGGGGGCCCTTCGCACAGATACGCAGTATTTT. This chain uses TRBV4-1 with TRBJ2-3, with 9 bases lining up with TRBD2. Germline V gene lookup returns CDR1 MGHRA and CDR2 YSYEKL. CDR3 length: 18 amino acids. J was trimmed by 1 base and V by 2 bases; bases with no gene match: 10.

This clonotype was seen ten or more times. V gene TRBV7-8 combines with J gene TRBJ2-1; D is perhaps TRBD2 (6 bases). CDR1 is SGHVS and CDR2 is FQNEAQ in the germline V gene. Between the trimmed V and J ends, which lost 5 bases and 8 bases, there was a span of 10 bases. The CDR3 runs 12 residues. CDR3 residues: CASSTRLDEQFF. CDR3 in DNA: TGTGCCAGCAGCACCCGACTAGATGAGCAGTTCTTC.

This clonotype has a count of ten or more. V is TRBV11-2 and J is TRBJ2-3; 9 bases map to TRBD2. Trimming at V came to 11 bases and at J to 3 bases, leaving 12 bases not matched to a gene. The CDR3 has 15 residues. Germline CDR1 and CDR2: SGHAT and FQNNGV. In DNA form, the CDR3 reads TGTGCCGCCCAGAGGACAGCGGGGGGTACAGATACGCAGTATTTT. Its protein product is CAAQRTAGGTDTQYF.

The table lists this clonotype with a few counts. V and J are TRBV28 and TRBJ1-1; the D is unclear. Germline V gives CDR1 MDHEN, CDR2 SYDVKM. This CDR3 is 14 amino acids long. V lost 7 bases and J 7 bases, leaving 19 bases between the germline ends. CDR3 region: CASTTPLLAIEAFF. The CDR3 DNA reads as TGTGCCAGCACCACCCCGCTCCTAGCGATTGAAGCTTTCTTT.

This clonotype was seen more than once but under ten times. V gene TRBV9 combines with J gene TRBJ2-7; TRBD1 aligns across 7 bases. V shed 0 bases, J shed 5 bases, and the junction held 5 bases outside the gene matches. The CDR3 runs 14 residues. Looked up from germline, CDR1 is SGDLS and CDR2 is YYNGEE. The CDR3 nucleotides are TGTGCCAGCAGCGTAGCGGGACAGAGGGACGAGCAGTACTTC. It codes for CASSVAGQRDEQYF.

This clonotype was found many times. The V call is TRBV7-8, the J call TRBJ2-2; D may match TRBD1 or TRBD2 (6 bases each). V lost 6 bases and J lost 3, with 14 bases in between. Per the germline V gene, CDR1 is SGHVS and CDR2 is FQNEAQ. The CDR3 covers 15 residues. The CDR3 is CASRQKGGYTGELFF. The CDR3 DNA is TGTGCCAGCAGACAGAAGGGGGGTTACACCGGGGAGCTGTTTTTT.

This clonotype came up a few times. The chain combines TRBV6-2 or TRBV6-3 with TRBJ2-1; 9 bases align to TRBD1. V lost 2 bases, J lost 8 bases, and 13 bases stayed unmatched. This CDR3 contains 17 residues. Germline-derived CDR1 and CDR2 are MNHEY and SVGEGT. The CDR3 bases are TGTGCCAGCAGTTACGTCCCCGGGACAGGGTGGATCCATGAGCAGTTCTTC. Its translation is CASSYVPGTGWIHEQFF.

The sample holds many counts of this clonotype. This chain uses TRBV7-2 with TRBJ2-1; 9 bases map to TRBD2. Germline CDR1 and CDR2: SGHTA and FQGNSA. CDR3 size: 15 residues. The V segment lost 1 base and the J segment 9 bases; nucleotides outside the gene matches: 7. The CDR3 bases are TGTGCCAGCAGCTTAGTGGCGGGAGGGGGTGGTGAGCAGTTCTTC. Its protein product is CASSLVAGGGGEQFF.

This clonotype was detected many times. CDR3 nucleotide sequence: TGTGCCAGCAGCCCCCGACCGACCCTGGGTGGTGAAGCTTTCTTT. It is translated as CASSPRPTLGGEAFF. The chain is built from TRBV7-2 and TRBJ1-1; unclear D gene. This CDR3 region has 15 residues. CDR1 SGHTA and CDR2 FQGNSA come from the germline V gene. V lost 5 bases to trimming and J lost 7 bases, with 20 bases between them.

This clonotype was found many times. V gene TRBV7-9 combines with J gene TRBJ2-5; D is unclear. Trimming removed 2 bases at V and 5 bases at J, with 15 bases between. This CDR3 is 15 amino acids long. CDR1 is SEHNR, CDR2 FQNEAQ, per germline (reference sequence). The CDR3 coding sequence is TGTGCCAGCAGCTTACGGCGTGGTCCCAGGGAGACCCAGTACTTC. The encoded protein is CASSLRRGPRETQYF.

This clonotype was observed at least ten times. The chain is built from TRBV27 and TRBJ1-1, with D perhaps TRBD1 (6 bases). Germline CDR1 reads MNHEY; CDR2 reads SMNVEV (reference sequence). CDR3 length: 15 amino acids. V was trimmed by 4 bases and J by 1 base, leaving 13 bases between them. CDR3 sequence: CASSSWTTGNTEAFF. In DNA form, the CDR3 reads TGTGCCAGCAGTTCCTGGACGACAGGGAACACTGAAGCTTTCTTT.

This clonotype has ten or more counts. V is TRBV20-1 and J is TRBJ1-5; D uncertain. The V gene lost 3 bases and the J gene lost 7 bases, with 10 bases spanning the gap. Germline V gene sequence: CDR1 DFQATT, CDR2 SNEGSKA (reference sequence). The CDR3 totals 12 residues. The CDR3 sequence: CSASRRLQPQHF. The CDR3 bases are TGCAGTGCTAGTCGGCGATTGCAGCCCCAGCATTTT.

This clonotype came up many times. DNA of the CDR3: TGTGCCAGCCAGCGGGGGTACACCGGGGAGCTGTTTTTT. Protein: CASQRGYTGELFF. The rearrangement uses TRBV27 and TRBJ2-2; 8 nucleotides line up with TRBD2. Germline trimming cut 8 bases from V and 3 bases from J; bases unmatched to any gene: 2. This CDR3 comprises 13 residues. CDR1 MNHEY and CDR2 SMNVEV come from the germline V gene (reference sequence).

The chain employs TRBV13 and TRBJ2-1; D unresolved. The CDR3 has 21 residues. The V end was cut by 1 base, the J end by 4 bases, with 29 bases between. From germline, CDR1 is PRHDT and CDR2 FYEKMQ (reference sequence). For the CDR3, the DNA is TGTGCCAGCAGCTTAGTTCCATTCTCCAGTCACCCAATCGGACGTTACAATGAGCAGTTCTTC. It translates to CASSLVPFSSHPIGRYNEQFF.

This clonotype was recorded at least ten times. This chain links TRBV30 with TRBJ2-7, with D unresolved. Germline V lookup: CDR1 GTSNPN, CDR2 SVGIG (reference sequence). V was trimmed by 4 bases and J by 0 bases, leaving 10 bases between them. CDR3 size: 13 residues. DNA of the CDR3: TGTGCCTGGACCCGACTTAACTCCTACGAGCAGTACTTC. Translation: CAWTRLNSYEQYF.